The entry that follows covers one T cell receptor (beta chain) sequence. The antigen is not known. This record comes from a study of OX40 agonist ivuxolimab in advanced cancers. Notes on the study in general: Dose levels from 0.1 to 3.0 mg/kg saw CD4+ and CD8+ blood T cells expand clonally by week 6.

J was trimmed by 2 bases and V by 0 bases; bases with no gene match: 6. CDR1 MGHRA and CDR2 YSYEKL come from the germline V gene. The CDR3 consists of 18 residues. The repertoire was sequenced with immunoSEQ multiplex PCR; TCRdb's copy has only in-frame clones and lacks some. Of about 99,000 clones detected, 90% to 95% appear once; the ten largest clones hold 0.25% to 0.35%. The rearrangement uses TRBV4-1 and TRBJ2-5; 13 positions match TRBD2. Sample: CD4+ or CD8+ T cells sorted from blood, taken in a trial of the OX40 agonist ivuxolimab. The receptor was derived from an adult with an advanced solid tumor such as melanoma, head and neck, liver or kidney cancer. CDR3 sequence reads: CASSQEGGLAGVQETQYF. The CDR3 nucleotides are TGCGCCAGCAGCCAAGAGGGAGGACTAGCGGGGGTGCAAGAGACCCAGTACTTC.